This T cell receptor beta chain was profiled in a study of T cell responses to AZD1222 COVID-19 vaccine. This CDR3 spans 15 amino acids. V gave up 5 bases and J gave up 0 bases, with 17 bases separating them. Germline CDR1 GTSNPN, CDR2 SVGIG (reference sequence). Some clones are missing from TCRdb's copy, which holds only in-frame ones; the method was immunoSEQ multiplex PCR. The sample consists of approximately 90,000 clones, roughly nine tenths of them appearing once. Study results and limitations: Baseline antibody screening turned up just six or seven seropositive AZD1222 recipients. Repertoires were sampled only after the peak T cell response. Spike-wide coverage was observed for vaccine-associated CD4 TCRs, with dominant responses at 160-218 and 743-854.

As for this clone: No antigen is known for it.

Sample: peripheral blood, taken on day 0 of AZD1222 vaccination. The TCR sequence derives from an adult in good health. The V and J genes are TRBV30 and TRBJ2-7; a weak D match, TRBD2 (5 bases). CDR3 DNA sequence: TGTGCCTGGTGTCGCGGGCCTTCTACCTCCTACGAGCAGTACTTC. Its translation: CAWCRGPSTSYEQYF. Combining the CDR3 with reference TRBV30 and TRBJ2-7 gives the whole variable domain SQTIHQWPATLVQPVGSPLSLECTVEGTSNPNLYWYRQAAGRGLQLLFYSVGIGQISSEVPQNLSASRPQDRQFILSSKKLLLSDSGFYLCAWCRGPSTSYEQYFGPGTRLTVT.